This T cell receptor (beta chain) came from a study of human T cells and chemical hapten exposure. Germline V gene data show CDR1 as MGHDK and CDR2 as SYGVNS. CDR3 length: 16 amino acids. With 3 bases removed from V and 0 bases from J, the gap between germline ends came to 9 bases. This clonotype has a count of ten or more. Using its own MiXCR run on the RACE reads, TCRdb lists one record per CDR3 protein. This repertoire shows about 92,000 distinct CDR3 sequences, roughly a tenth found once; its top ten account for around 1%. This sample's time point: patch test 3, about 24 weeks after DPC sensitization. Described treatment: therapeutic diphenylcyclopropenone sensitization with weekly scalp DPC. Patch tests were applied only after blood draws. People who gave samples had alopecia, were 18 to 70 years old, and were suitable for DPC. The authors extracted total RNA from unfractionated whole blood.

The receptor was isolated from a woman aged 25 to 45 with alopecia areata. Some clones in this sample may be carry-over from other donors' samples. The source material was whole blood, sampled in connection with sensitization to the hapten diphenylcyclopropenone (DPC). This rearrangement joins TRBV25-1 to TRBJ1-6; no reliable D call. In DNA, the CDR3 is TGTGCCAGCAGTGACAGGCCTGGCTCCTATAATTCACCCCTCCACTTT. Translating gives CASSDRPGSYNSPLHF.